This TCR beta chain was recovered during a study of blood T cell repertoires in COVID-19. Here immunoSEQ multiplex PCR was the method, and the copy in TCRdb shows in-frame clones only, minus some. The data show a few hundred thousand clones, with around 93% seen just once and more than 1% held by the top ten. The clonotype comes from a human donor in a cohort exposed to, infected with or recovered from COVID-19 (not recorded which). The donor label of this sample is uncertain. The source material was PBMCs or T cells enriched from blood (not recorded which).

The CDR3 nucleotides read TGTGCCAGCAGCCCAGGGAGACAGGTGGCCGGGGAGCTGTTTTTT. This gives the protein CASSPGRQVAGELFF. V usage is TRBV9 and J usage is TRBJ2-2; D might be TRBD1 (6 bases). The V end was cut by 4 bases, the J end by 6 bases, with 16 bases between. The CDR3 runs 15 residues. Germline V gene data show CDR1 as SGDLS and CDR2 as YYNGEE.